Following are 14 T cell receptor beta chains from one sample sequenced in a study of beta chain features in type 1 diabetes (dated by TCRdb to the late 2010s). Library preparation was by the immunoSEQ multiplex PCR assay. All of the isolated RNA was reverse transcribed with the High Capacity cDNA Reverse Transcription Kit, so expressed TCRB transcripts were sequenced. Drawn from immuneACCESS, this table holds only the in-frame rearrangements with V and J called that TCRdb kept. Clones are partly lost; checked studies trace under half to an unresolved V gene and leave the rest unexplained. Within this sample are around 170,000 clones, with approximately 9% of them counted one time only. The ten top clones hold 2% to 2.5% of the sample. The source material was central memory CD4+ T cells from blood. Receptor source: a young woman in good health.

This clone appeared a few times. The CDR3, as DNA: TGTGCCAGCACCCGGGACTACGCGAACACCGGGGAGCTGTTTTTT. Translating gives CASTRDYANTGELFF. This chain uses TRBV11-2 with TRBJ2-2; TRBD2 agrees at 7 bases. The CDR3 covers 15 residues. Germline V gives CDR1 SGHAT, CDR2 FQNNGV. J was trimmed by 0 bases and V by 7 bases; bases with no gene match: 5.

This clone was seen a few times. The rearrangement links TRBV7-3 to TRBJ2-3; 9 bases fit TRBD1. The V segment lost 5 bases and the J segment 1 base; nucleotides outside the gene matches: 16. The germline CDR1 and CDR2 sequences are SGHTA and FQGTGA. The CDR3 is 19 residues long. The CDR3 coding sequence is TGTGCCAGCAGCCCACTTTTGGCCCGCCGGGACAGGGGCACAGATACGCAGTATTTT. Translating it yields CASSPLLARRDRGTDTQYF.

In its sample, this clone was seen a few times. The chain couples TRBV6-6 to TRBJ1-5, with D unresolved. V lost 1 base to trimming and J lost 0 bases, with 7 bases between them. The length of the CDR3 is 15 residues. Germline V CDR1 and CDR2: MNHNY, SVGAGI (reference sequence). The CDR3 region is CASSYFYDSNQPQHF. CDR3 DNA sequence: TGTGCCAGCAGTTACTTCTACGATAGCAATCAGCCCCAGCATTTT.

This clone was seen more than once but under ten times. CDR3 amino acids: CASSPPRDRDGYTF. DNA of the CDR3: TGTGCCAGCTCACCACCCCGGGACAGGGACGGCTACACCTTC. This chain connects TRBV18 to TRBJ1-2; 9 positions agree with TRBD1. The CDR3 is 14 amino acids. Unmatched junction bases numbered 4, after V lost 0 bases and J lost 8 bases. Germline V CDR1 and CDR2: KGHSH, LQKENI.

This clone turned up a few times. The rearrangement uses TRBV7-3 and TRBJ2-4; TRBD2 matches at 7 bases. V dropped 6 bases and J dropped 1; count of bases not matched to a gene: 9. The germline CDR1 and CDR2 sequences are SGHTA and FQGTGA. The CDR3 has 16 amino acids. The CDR3 DNA sequence: TGTGCCAGCAGTCAGCAGGGAGGGCGGGCCAAAAACATTCAGTACTTC. Translated: CASSQQGGRAKNIQYF.

This chain links TRBV27 with TRBJ2-7; 10 bases line up with TRBD2. CDR3 length: 15 residues. Germline V gene data show CDR1 as MNHEY and CDR2 as SMNVEV (reference sequence). V was clipped by 5 bases and J by 3 bases; unmatched bases: 7. The CDR3 sequence is CASSPGLAERYEQYF. The CDR3 DNA sequence: TGTGCCAGCAGTCCAGGACTAGCGGAGCGCTACGAGCAGTACTTC.

J is TRBJ1-2 and V is TRBV4-2; 10 nucleotides line up with TRBD1. This CDR3 is 18 amino acids long. Germline CDR1 reads LGHNA; CDR2 reads YNFKEQ. Germline trimming cut 0 bases from V and 7 bases from J; bases unmatched to any gene: 14. CDR3 loop: CASSQDSGLTGGAGGYTF. DNA for the CDR3: TGTGCCAGCAGCCAAGACTCCGGCCTGACAGGGGGCGCGGGTGGCTACACCTTC.

This chain links TRBV5-1 with TRBJ2-1; TRBD1 aligns across 7 bases. The V and J ends lost 1 base and 12 bases, in that order; junction bases with no gene match: 10. The CDR3 is 14 residues long. From germline, CDR1 is SGHRS and CDR2 YFSETQ. CDR3 sequence reads: CASSLTTGPAWQFF. As DNA, the CDR3 is TGCGCCAGCAGCTTGACGACAGGGCCCGCTTGGCAGTTCTTC.

The J gene is TRBJ2-1, the V gene TRBV30, with D unresolved. This CDR3 region has 13 residues. The germline V gene encodes CDR1 GTSNPN and CDR2 SVGIG (reference sequence). V was shortened by 0 bases and J by 5 bases, with 8 bases between the two germline ends. The CDR3, as DNA: TGTGCCTGGAGTGTCCGCCTAGACAATGAGCAGTTCTTC. The encoded protein is CAWSVRLDNEQFF.

The chain carries TRBV6-6 and TRBJ2-5, with D maybe TRBD1 (6 bases). Deletions cut 4 bases from V and 4 bases from J, with 10 bases between. The germline gives CDR1 MNHNY, CDR2 SVGAGI (reference sequence). The CDR3 runs 13 residues. The CDR3 sequence is CASSSQGRETQYF. The CDR3 DNA is TGTGCCAGCAGTTCTCAGGGGCGAGAGACCCAGTACTTC.

This chain uses TRBV29-1 with TRBJ2-1; possible D gene TRBD1, 5 bases. CDR3 size: 14 residues. The germline V gene has CDR1 SQVTM and CDR2 ANQGSEA. V was pared by 0 bases and J by 4 bases, with 10 bases between. The CDR3 is CSVEEDRNYNEQFF. The CDR3 region has the DNA TGCAGCGTTGAAGAAGACAGAAATTACAATGAGCAGTTCTTC.

This clone was detected a few times. The genes are TRBV21-1 and TRBJ2-7; the table's D call of TRBD2 was not tested on the DNA. TRBV21-1 is annotated as a pseudogene. The CDR3 runs 12 residues. This CDR3 is CASSPGNTEQYF. Written as DNA, the CDR3 is TGTGCCAGCAGCCCGGGTAATACCGAGCAGTACTTC.

A few counts support this clone. The CDR3 region has the DNA TGCGCCAGCAGCCAAGCATCCCAGGGCTCTGGAAACACCATATATTTT. This encodes CASSQASQGSGNTIYF. This chain links TRBV4-1 with TRBJ1-3; a weak D match, TRBD1 (5 bases). Germline V gene lookup returns CDR1 MGHRA and CDR2 YSYEKL. The CDR3 length is 16 residues. Trimming shortened V by 1 base and J by 0 bases, and 10 bases separated the two germline ends.

The chain couples TRBV15 to TRBJ1-3; tentative D call: TRBD1 (5 bases). Germline V gene data show CDR1 as LNHNV and CDR2 as YYDKDF (reference sequence). Deletions cut 1 base from V and 3 bases from J, with 7 bases between. The CDR3 contains 14 residues. The CDR3 protein is CATSRVTGGNTIYF. The CDR3 region has the DNA TGTGCCACCAGCAGAGTCACAGGTGGAAACACCATATATTTT.